The rows below give T cell receptor beta chains drawn from one sample of a study of shared clonotypes between healthy human individuals. Assay: immunoSEQ multiplex PCR; the TCRdb copy retains only in-frame clones and omits some. The sample carries under 600,000 clones, roughly 98% recorded once. The sample consisted of naive CD8+ T cells sorted from blood. The receptors were gathered from a young man in good health. Both conserved end residues are trimmed from each CDR3. Expanded clones are given a class, and other clones once, few, many or no size at all.

v_gene,abundance,j_gene,CDR3aa
TRBV19,-,TRBJ2-3,ASRFRAVSTQY
TRBV13,once,TRBJ2-1,ASSLSGSSYNEQF
TRBV30,-,TRBJ2-7,AWSRDSLSYEQY
TRBV6-5,-,TRBJ1-1,ASSYSGDSAEAF
TRBV9,-,TRBJ2-1,ASSVGAPGDEQF
TRBV21-1,-,TRBJ2-7,ASRPSSGRTYEQY
TRBV13,-,TRBJ2-7,ASRTRGLSYEQY
TRBV5-4,-,TRBJ2-7,ASSGGLAGNEQY
TRBV15,-,TRBJ1-5,ATSRGRGNQPQH
TRBV5-1,-,TRBJ2-1,ASNFYGGSDNEQF
TRBV4-1,-,TRBJ2-7,ASSQETGRLGYEQY
TRBV7-9,-,TRBJ2-1,ASSLPRGFKDNEQF
TRBV6-1,-,TRBJ2-7,ASTAFGNSYEQY
TRBV13,once,TRBJ2-1,ASSFWENEQF
TRBV4-1,-,TRBJ1-2,ASSQETGLYGYT
TRBV4-1,-,TRBJ1-5,ASSQGGGPPQH
TRBV27,-,TRBJ2-7,ASSPSRYEQY
TRBV10-1,-,TRBJ2-7,ASSEYDGSEQY
TRBV27,-,TRBJ2-7,ASSRTGMLYEQY
TRBV5-4,-,TRBJ2-7,ASSSSGLVYEQY
TRBV5-4,-,TRBJ1-1,ASNSPNRNTEAF
TRBV2,-,TRBJ2-2,ASSERQGWDTGELF
TRBV9,-,TRBJ1-1,ASGGNTEAF
TRBV30,-,TRBJ1-1,AWSLSGTEAF
TRBV7-9,-,TRBJ2-7,ASSHDRDYSYEQY
TRBV6-5,-,TRBJ1-5,ASSSDSNQPQH
TRBV28,-,TRBJ2-1,ASSFHEQF
TRBV4-3,-,TRBJ1-4,ASSQDQGVAEKLF
TRBV27,-,TRBJ1-2,ASSYTGSYGYT
TRBV4-1,-,TRBJ2-1,ASSASLNEQF
TRBV10-3,-,TRBJ2-7,AISESPAQRDEQY
TRBV28,-,TRBJ2-2,ASRTSGRYTGELF
TRBV5-3,-,TRBJ1-5,ARSLLSGWGQPQH
TRBV5-1,-,TRBJ2-2,ASSPGQGTNTGELF
TRBV6-1,-,TRBJ2-7,ASSAYVTSGSKYEQY
TRBV9,-,TRBJ2-3,ASSQEGHGTDTQY
TRBV15,-,TRBJ2-3,ATSGLPTMSSTDTQY
TRBV27,-,TRBJ1-2,ASSSTGGRHGYT
TRBV7-9,-,TRBJ2-3,ASSDRLASTDTQY
TRBV7-9,-,TRBJ1-1,ASSIIWGNTEAF
TRBV14,-,TRBJ2-1,ASSHRGGRWNEQF
TRBV7-8,-,TRBJ2-5,ASSLVDSEETQY